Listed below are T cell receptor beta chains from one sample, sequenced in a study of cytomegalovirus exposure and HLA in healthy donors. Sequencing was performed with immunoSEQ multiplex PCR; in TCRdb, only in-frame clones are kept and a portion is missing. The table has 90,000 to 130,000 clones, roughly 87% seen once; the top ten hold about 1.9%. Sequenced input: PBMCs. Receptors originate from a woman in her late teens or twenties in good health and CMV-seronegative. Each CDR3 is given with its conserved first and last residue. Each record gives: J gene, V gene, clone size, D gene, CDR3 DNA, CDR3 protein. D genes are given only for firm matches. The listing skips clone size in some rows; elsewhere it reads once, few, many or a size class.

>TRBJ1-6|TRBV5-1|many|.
TGCGCCAGCAGCTTACAGGGAGAATCACCCCTCCACTTT
CASSLQGESPLHF
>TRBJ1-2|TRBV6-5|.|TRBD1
TGTGCCAGCAGTTACCAGGGGGACGGCTACACCTTC
CASSYQGDGYTF
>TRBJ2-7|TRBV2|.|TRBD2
TGTGCCAGCAGGAGAGCTAGCGGGGAATACGAGCAGTACTTC
CASRRASGEYEQYF
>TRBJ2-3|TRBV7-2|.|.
TGTGCCAGCACCCCCCTGGACTACCCCACAGATACGCAGTATTTT
CASTPLDYPTDTQYF
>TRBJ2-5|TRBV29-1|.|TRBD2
TGCAGCGTTCCATCTTCGCGGGGGGCCCAAGAGACCCAGTACTTC
CSVPSSRGAQETQYF
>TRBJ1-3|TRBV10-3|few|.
TGTGCCATCGGGAGCTCTGGAAACACCATATATTTT
CAIGSSGNTIYF
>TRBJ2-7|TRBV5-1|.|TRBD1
TGCGCCAGCAGCTTAAGTGGACAGGGCTACGAGCAGTACTTC
CASSLSGQGYEQYF
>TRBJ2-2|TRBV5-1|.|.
TGCGCCAGCGCCCCGGGATCAAACACCGGGGAGCTGTTTTTT
CASAPGSNTGELFF
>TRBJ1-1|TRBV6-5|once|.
TGTGCCAGCAGCAGTGAGGGAAACACTGAAGCTTTCTTT
CASSSEGNTEAFF
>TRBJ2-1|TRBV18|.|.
TGTGCCAGCTCACCCCTGATAGACAATGAGCAGTTCTTC
CASSPLIDNEQFF
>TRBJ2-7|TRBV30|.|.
TGTGCCTGGAGTAACTCCCCGTACTTC
CAWSNSPYF
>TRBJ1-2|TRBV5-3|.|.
TGTGCCAGAAGCCGAGGAAACTATGGCTACACCTTC
CARSRGNYGYTF
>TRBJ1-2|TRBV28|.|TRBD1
TGTGCCAGCAGTTTAGAGAGACAGGGAAGCTATGGCTACACCTTC
CASSLERQGSYGYTF
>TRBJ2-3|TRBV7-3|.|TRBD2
TGTGCCAGCAGCCCAATGGGGCTAGCGGGAGAGTTAGATACGCAGTATTTT
CASSPMGLAGELDTQYF
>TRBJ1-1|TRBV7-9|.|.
TGTGCCAGCAGCTTAGTAGCCCAGTTGGACACTGAAGCTTTCTTT
CASSLVAQLDTEAFF
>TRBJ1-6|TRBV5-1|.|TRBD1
TGCGCCAGCAGCGGTAACAGGGGGGTAAATTCACCCCTCCACTTT
CASSGNRGVNSPLHF
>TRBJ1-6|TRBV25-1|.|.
TGTGCCAGCAGTGAATATGAGGGTGGGAATTCACCCCTCCACTTT
CASSEYEGGNSPLHF
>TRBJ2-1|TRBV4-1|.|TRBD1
TGCGCCAGCAGCCCACTCCCCGGGACAGGGGGGAACAATGAGCAGTTCTTC
CASSPLPGTGGNNEQFF
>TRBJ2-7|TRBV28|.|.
TGTGCCAGCAGTTTTGGGGCAGGGGCCGCCTACGAGCAGTACTTC
CASSFGAGAAYEQYF
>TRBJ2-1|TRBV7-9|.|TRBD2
TGTGCCAGCAGCTGGACTAGCGCCTCCTACAATGAGCAGTTCTTC
CASSWTSASYNEQFF
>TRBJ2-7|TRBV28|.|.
TGTGCCAGCAGCCAAGGCGGATACGAGCAGTACTTC
CASSQGGYEQYF
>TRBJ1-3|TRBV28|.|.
TGTGCCAGCAGTTCACCCCATTACAGCCTCTCTGGAAACACCATATATTTT
CASSSPHYSLSGNTIYF
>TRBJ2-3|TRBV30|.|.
TGTGCCTGGAGTCCTCGCACAGATACGCAGTATTTT
CAWSPRTDTQYF
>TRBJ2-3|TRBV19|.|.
TGTGCCAGTAGTCCCCGAGGCAGAAAGCAGTATTTT
CASSPRGRKQYF
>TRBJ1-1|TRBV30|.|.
TGTGCCTGGATGAGAGACACTGAAGCTTTCTTT
CAWMRDTEAFF
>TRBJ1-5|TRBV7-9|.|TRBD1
TGTGCCAGCAGCCCCGGGACAGGGGATCAGCCCCAGCATTTT
CASSPGTGDQPQHF
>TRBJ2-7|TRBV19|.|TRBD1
TGTGCCAGTAGTTGGGACAGAGCCTACGAGCAGTACTTC
CASSWDRAYEQYF
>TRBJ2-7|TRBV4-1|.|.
TGCGCCAGCAGCCAAGATGGAGACTACCTCTCCTACGAGCAGTACTTC
CASSQDGDYLSYEQYF
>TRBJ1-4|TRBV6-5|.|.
TGTGCCAGCAGTCTAATTCCGGGAGTCAATGAAAAACTGTTTTTT
CASSLIPGVNEKLFF
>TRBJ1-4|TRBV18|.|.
TGTGCCAGCTCACCACGGGACTACGCCCCGGAAAAACTGTTTTTT
CASSPRDYAPEKLFF
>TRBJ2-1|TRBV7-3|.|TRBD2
TGTGCCAGCAGCCGACTAGCGGGAGACAATGAGCAGTTCTTC
CASSRLAGDNEQFF
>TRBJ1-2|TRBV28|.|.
TGTGCCAGCAGTTTCCCAAACTATGGCTACACCTTC
CASSFPNYGYTF
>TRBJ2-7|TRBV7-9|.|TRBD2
TGTGCCAGCAGCTGGGGACTAGCGGGAGAAGGGGGCGAGCAGTACTTC
CASSWGLAGEGGEQYF
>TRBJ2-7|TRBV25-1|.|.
TGTGCCAGCAGTGAACCGGGTAGTCTACATAACGAGCAGTACTTC
CASSEPGSLHNEQYF
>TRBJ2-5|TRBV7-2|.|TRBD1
TGTGCCAGCAGCTCCGGGACAGTCCAAGAGACCCAGTACTTC
CASSSGTVQETQYF
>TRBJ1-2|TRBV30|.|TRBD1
TGTGCCTGGAGTCAACAGGGGGCGGTCTATGGCTACACCTTC
CAWSQQGAVYGYTF
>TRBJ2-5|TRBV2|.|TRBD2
TGTGCCAGCAGCCTGAGGGGTAGCGGGAGAGGAGAGACCCAGTACTTC
CASSLRGSGRGETQYF
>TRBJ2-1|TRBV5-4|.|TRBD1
TGTGCCAGCAGCACTAAGACAGGGGTGGGAGATGAGCAGTTCTTC
CASSTKTGVGDEQFF
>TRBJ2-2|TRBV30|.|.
TGTGCCTGGAGTATCCTAGCGCAAATGGAGCTGTTTTTT
CAWSILAQMELFF
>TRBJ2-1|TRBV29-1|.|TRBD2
TGCAGCGTTGAAGGGACTAGAGCCTACAATGAGCAGTTCTTC
CSVEGTRAYNEQFF
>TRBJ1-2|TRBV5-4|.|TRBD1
TGTGCCAGCAGCAATATACCGGGACAGGGTTACTATGGCTACACCTTC
CASSNIPGQGYYGYTF
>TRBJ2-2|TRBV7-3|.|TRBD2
TGTGCCAGCAGCTTAACGAGTACTAGCGGGAGGTCTTACACCGGGGAGCTGTTTTTT
CASSLTSTSGRSYTGELFF
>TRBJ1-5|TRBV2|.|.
TGTGCCAGCAGGAAGGGACAAGGAAGTCAGCCCCAGCATTTT
CASRKGQGSQPQHF
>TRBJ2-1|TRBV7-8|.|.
TGTGCCAGCAGTTTTCTAGCCCGCTCCTACAATGAGCAGTTCTTC
CASSFLARSYNEQFF
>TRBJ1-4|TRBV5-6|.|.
TGTGCCAGTTCCGAGTCAAACAGTAATGAAAAACTGTTTTTT
CASSESNSNEKLFF
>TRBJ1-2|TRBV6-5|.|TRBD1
TGTGCCAGCAGTTACTCTGCGACAGGGGGAGACGGCTACACCTTC
CASSYSATGGDGYTF
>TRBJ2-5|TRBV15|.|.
TGTGCCACCAGCAGTGAGAGGGATGAAGGAGAGACCCAGTACTTC
CATSSERDEGETQYF